This entry lists 20 T cell receptor beta chains sequenced from one sample in a study of blood T cells in healthy people across ages. For the second PCR, which ran for about 6 to 11 cycles, a sample-barcoded 5' primer and a J-beta primer mix were used. TCRdb re-called the 5' RACE reads with MiXCR, one entry per CDR3 protein. This sample carries some 800,000 distinct CDR3 sequences, around 25% of them seen once, and the ten largest clones take 3.7%. These data were also filed under a second study, of T cells of mothers and their children.

Source material: blood. These receptors all stem from a boy aged 5-17 years in good health.

The CDR3 here is CSARGLVGVYEQYF. The CDR3 DNA sequence: TGCAGTGCTAGAGGACTAGTAGGAGTCTACGAGCAGTACTTC. The V call is TRBV20-1, the J call TRBJ2-7, with TRBD2 as a possible D gene (6 bases). Looked up from germline, CDR1 is DFQATT and CDR2 is SNEGSKA (reference sequence). V lost 1 base and J 3 bases, leaving 13 bases between the germline ends. CDR3 size: 14 residues.

This clonotype came up a few times. The chain links TRBV7-2 to TRBJ2-5; 8 nucleotides align to TRBD2. The DNA end is a closer match to TRBJ2-7, so the J assignment may be wrong. The length of the CDR3 is 16 residues. CDR1 is SGHTA, CDR2 FQGNSA, per germline. The CDR3 sequence: CASSLIGGGLIYEQYF. Written as DNA, the CDR3 is TGTGCCAGCAGCTTAATCGGCGGGGGGCTGATTTACGAGCAGTACTTC.

Many counts were recorded for this clonotype. A read error may account for a junction end that differs from germline. The genes are TRBV5-1 and TRBJ2-7, with D unclear. The CDR3 sequence is 12 residues long. CDR1 is SGHRS, CDR2 YFSETQ, per germline. As DNA, the CDR3 is TGTGCCAGCAGTTACAATTCGTACGAGCAGTACTTC. Amino acids: CASSYNSYEQYF.

This clonotype was seen a few times. The chain has TRBV24-1 and TRBJ2-5; no clear D gene. With the DNA end fitting TRBJ2-1 better, the J assignment may be wrong. This CDR3 comprises 15 residues. Germline loops: CDR1 KGHDR, CDR2 SFDVKD. The CDR3 nucleotides read TGTGCCACCAGTGACGCGCTGGCGGACTACAATGAGCAGTTCTTC. It translates to CATSDALADYNEQFF.

This clonotype was recorded a few times. The chain employs TRBV18 and TRBJ1-5, with 9 bases that match TRBD1. CDR3 length equals 15 residues. V was pared by 0 bases and J by 7 bases, with 4 bases of the junction left unmatched. Germline loops: CDR1 KGHSH, CDR2 LQKENI. As DNA, the CDR3 is TGTGCCAGCTCACCACCGGGACAGGGTATACAGCCCCAGCATTTT. Its translation is CASSPPGQGIQPQHF. Full variable domain (outside the CDR3, taken from reference TRBV18 and TRBJ1-5): NAGVMQNPRHLVRRRGQEARLRCSPMKGHSHVYWYRQLPEEGLKFMVYLQKENIIDESGMPKERFSAEFPKEGPSILRIQQVVRGDSAAYFCASSPPGQGIQPQHFGDGTRLSIL.

This clonotype turned up a few times. The gene calls are TRBV6-6 and TRBJ2-5; TRBD2 might be the D (5 bases). The J call may be incorrect, as the DNA end agrees better with TRBJ2-7. CDR1 is MNHNY, CDR2 SVGAGI, per germline (reference sequence). The CDR3 totals 15 residues. Here the CDR3 reads CASSPRLTGTYEQYF. As DNA, the CDR3 is TGTGCCAGCAGCCCCAGGTTGACGGGAACCTACGAGCAGTACTTC.

J is TRBJ1-4 and V is TRBV9, with D maybe TRBD1 (6 bases). Germline CDR1 reads SGDLS; CDR2 reads YYNGEE. With 4 bases removed from V and 5 bases from J, the gap between germline ends came to 12 bases. This CDR3 comprises 14 residues. CDR3 nucleotides: TGTGCCAGCAGCCCGAAGGGGGTGAATGAAAAACTGTTTTTT. It translates to CASSPKGVNEKLFF.

In this sample, this clonotype turned up a few times. A read error is likely, as this CDR3 ends without the conserved phenylalanine or tryptophan. The chain uses TRBV29-1 and TRBJ2-5; D may be TRBD1 (6 bases). V lost 3 bases, J lost 5 bases, and 13 bases lay in between. Per the germline V gene, CDR1 is SQVTM and CDR2 is ANQGSEA. This CDR3 region has 13 residues. The CDR3, as DNA: TGCAGCGTTGAGGCGGACAGCCGCGAGACCCAGTACCTC. Amino acids: CSVEADSRETQYL.

The rearrangement joins TRBV3-1 to TRBJ1-5; 9 positions match TRBD1. The germline V gene has CDR1 LGHDT and CDR2 YNNKEL (reference sequence). J lost 5 bases, V lost 5 bases, and 16 bases had no gene match. This CDR3 is 18 amino acids long. In DNA form, the CDR3 reads TGTGCCAGCAGCTTCAGGGCTCGTCCGACAGGGGGGGATCAGCCCCAGCATTTT. This codes for CASSFRARPTGGDQPQHF.

This clonotype was found a few times. V gene TRBV12-3 or TRBV12-4 combines with J gene TRBJ2-1; no reliable D call. The CDR3 consists of 14 residues. V was trimmed by 3 bases and J by 6 bases, leaving 12 bases between them. The CDR3 region has the DNA TGTGCCAGCAGTTTGAGGTCCCTTGGCAATGAGCAGTTCTTC. Its translation is CASSLRSLGNEQFF.

In its sample, this clonotype was seen a few times. This rearrangement joins TRBV27 to TRBJ1-5; tentative D call: TRBD1 (6 bases). CDR3 length: 15 residues. The V end lost 2 bases, the J end lost 4 bases, and 12 bases lay between the germline ends. The germline V gene encodes CDR1 MNHEY and CDR2 SMNVEV (reference sequence). The chain's CDR3 is CASSLMSGVNQPQHF. The CDR3 nucleotides read TGTGCCAGCAGTTTAATGTCAGGGGTGAATCAGCCCCAGCATTTT.

The chain is built from TRBV19 and TRBJ2-2; weak D call: TRBD1 (5 bases). The CDR3 loop spans 14 amino acids. Germline CDR1 and CDR2: LNHDA and SQIVND (reference sequence). V gave up 5 bases and J gave up 6 bases, with 13 bases separating them. The CDR3 nucleotides read TGTGCCAGTAGTCAGCAGGGCGCGTCCGGGGAGCTGTTTTTT. Amino acid sequence: CASSQQGASGELFF.

This rearrangement joins TRBV29-1 to TRBJ2-5, with D possibly TRBD2 on 6 matching bases. Germline V lookup: CDR1 SQVTM, CDR2 ANQGSEA. V dropped 4 bases and J dropped 5 bases, with 11 bases sitting between them. The CDR3 has 12 amino acids. The CDR3 is CSVAWGVETQYF. CDR3 nucleotides: TGCAGCGTTGCCTGGGGGGTGGAGACCCAGTACTTC.

This clonotype was observed a few times. This chain links TRBV7-9 with TRBJ1-2; tentatively, D is TRBD1 (5 bases). Trimming stripped 4 bases from V and 6 bases from J, with 15 bases between. There are 14 residues in the CDR3. From germline, CDR1 is SEHNR and CDR2 FQNEAQ (reference sequence). The CDR3 coding sequence is TGTGCCAGCAGCTCCTCCGGGGGGAAGGATGGCTACACCTTC. As protein: CASSSSGGKDGYTF.

This clonotype was observed a few times. The CDR3 DNA sequence: TGTGCCAGCACCCCTAGCGTTATCGCAGATACGCAGTATTTT. This sequence encodes CASTPSVIADTQYF. The chain uses TRBV9 and TRBJ2-3; D possibly corresponds to TRBD2 (6 bases). Germline values: CDR1 SGDLS, CDR2 YYNGEE. The CDR3 is 14 residues long. V lost 6 bases and J lost 4, with 15 bases in between.

This clonotype was detected only a few times. The chain uses TRBV5-1 and TRBJ2-6; TRBD1 or TRBD2 may be the D gene (5 bases each). The ends were cut back, 0 bases at V and 3 bases at J, with 10 bases in the middle. The germline V gene encodes CDR1 SGHRS and CDR2 YFSETQ. The CDR3 sequence is 16 residues long. This CDR3 is CASSLVWGNGANVLTF. In nucleotides, the CDR3 is TGCGCCAGCAGCTTGGTCTGGGGGAATGGGGCCAACGTCCTGACTTTC.

This clonotype was seen a few times. In DNA, the CDR3 is TGTGCCAGCAGTCACAACTCCGGGGGGGCCCTGAATGAGCAGTTCTTC. Translation gives CASSHNSGGALNEQFF. The chain employs TRBV28 and TRBJ2-1; 8 nucleotides align to TRBD2. The CDR3 totals 16 residues. V was pared by 5 bases and J by 7 bases, with 13 bases of the junction left unmatched. Germline CDR1 MDHEN, CDR2 SYDVKM.

The chain couples TRBV28 to TRBJ1-2; 12 positions match TRBD1. The trim removed 6 bases at V and 13 bases at J, leaving 9 bases unmatched. Looked up from germline, CDR1 is MDHEN and CDR2 is SYDVKM. The CDR3 spans 13 residues. As DNA, the CDR3 is TGTGCCAGCAGACCCCCGGGACAGGGGGCATTCACCTTC. It yields the protein CASRPPGQGAFTF.

There are a few counts of this clonotype. The chain carries TRBV4-2 and TRBJ2-5; 7 positions agree with TRBD2. The CDR3 extends over 15 amino acids. Germline V gives CDR1 LGHNA, CDR2 YNFKEQ. Trimming cost V 3 bases and J 5 bases; bases outside gene matches: 9. CDR3 nucleotide sequence: TGTGCCAGCAGCCAGTCGGGCGGGGGTGGGGAGACCCAGTACTTC. It yields the protein CASSQSGGGGETQYF.

This clonotype was counted a single time. The rearrangement joins TRBV6-6 to TRBJ2-7; 8 bases align to TRBD1. Germline lookup yields CDR1 MNHNY and CDR2 SVGAGI (reference sequence). V dropped 7 bases and J dropped 0; count of bases not matched to a gene: 8. This CDR3 spans 15 amino acids. The CDR3 coding sequence is TGTGCCAGCACTTCTGACAGGGGAAGCTCCTACGAGCAGTACTTC. Protein product: CASTSDRGSSYEQYF.